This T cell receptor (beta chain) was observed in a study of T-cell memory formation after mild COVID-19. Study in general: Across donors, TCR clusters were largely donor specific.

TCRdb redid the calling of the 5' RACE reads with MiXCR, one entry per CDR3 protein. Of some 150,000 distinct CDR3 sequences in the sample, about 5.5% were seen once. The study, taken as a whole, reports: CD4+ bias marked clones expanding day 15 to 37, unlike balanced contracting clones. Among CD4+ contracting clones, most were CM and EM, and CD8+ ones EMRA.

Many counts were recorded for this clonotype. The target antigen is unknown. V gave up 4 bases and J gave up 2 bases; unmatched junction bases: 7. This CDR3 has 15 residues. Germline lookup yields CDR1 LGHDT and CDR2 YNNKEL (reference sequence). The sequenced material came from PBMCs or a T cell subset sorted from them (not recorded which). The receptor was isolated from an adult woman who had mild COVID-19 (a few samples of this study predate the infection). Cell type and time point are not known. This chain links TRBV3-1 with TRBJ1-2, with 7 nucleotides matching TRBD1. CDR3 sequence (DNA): TGTGCCAGCAGCCTCATCTCGGGACAGAACTATGGCTACACCTTC. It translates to CASSLISGQNYGYTF. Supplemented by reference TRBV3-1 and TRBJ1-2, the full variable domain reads DTAVSQTPKYLVTQMGNDKSIKCEQNLGHDTMYWYKQDSKKFLKIMFSYNNKELIINETVPNRFSPKSPDKAHLNLHINSLELGDSAVYFCASSLISGQNYGYTFGSGTRLTVV.